This TCR beta chain was found in a study of blood T cells in healthy people across ages. A sample-barcoded 5' primer and a J-beta primer mix were used in a second PCR of about 7 to 12 cycles. Via MiXCR, TCRdb re-called the 5' RACE reads, giving one row per CDR3 protein. The sample includes about 1.8 million distinct CDR3 sequences, around 48% of them seen just once. Per germline, CDR1 LGHNA and CDR2 YNFKEQ. The CDR3 covers 16 residues. Trimming at V came to 4 bases and at J to 9 bases, leaving 11 bases not matched to a gene. This clonotype was observed a few times. Sequenced input: blood. The V call is TRBV4-2, the J call TRBJ2-3; 12 bases fit TRBD1. The TCR comes from a woman aged 40 to 50 in good health. Here the CDR3 reads CASSLPGTGGIGTQYF. The CDR3 DNA follows: TGTGCCAGCAGCCTCCCCGGGACAGGGGGCATCGGAACGCAGTATTTT.